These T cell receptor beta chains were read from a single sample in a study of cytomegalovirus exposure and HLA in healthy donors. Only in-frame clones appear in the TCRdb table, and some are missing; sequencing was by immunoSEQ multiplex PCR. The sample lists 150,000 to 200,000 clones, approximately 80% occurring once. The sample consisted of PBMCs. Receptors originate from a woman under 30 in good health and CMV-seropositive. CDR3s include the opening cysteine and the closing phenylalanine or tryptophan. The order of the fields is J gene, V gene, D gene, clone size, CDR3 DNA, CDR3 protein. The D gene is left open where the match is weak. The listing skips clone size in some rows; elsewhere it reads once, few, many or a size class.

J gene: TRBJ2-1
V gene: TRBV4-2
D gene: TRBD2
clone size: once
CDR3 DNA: TGTGCCAGCAGCCAGGAAGCGGCTAGCGGGGGATACAATGAGCAGTTCTTC
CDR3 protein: CASSQEAASGGYNEQFF

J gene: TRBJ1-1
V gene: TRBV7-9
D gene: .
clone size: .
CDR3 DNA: TGTGCCAGCAGCTTAGGTGGGGAGGGTAGAAATAAAGCTTTCTTT
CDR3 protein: CASSLGGEGRNKAFF

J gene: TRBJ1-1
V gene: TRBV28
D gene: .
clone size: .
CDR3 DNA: TGTGCCAGCAAGCCAGGAGGTGGGCGAAACACTGAAGCTTTCTTT
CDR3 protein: CASKPGGGRNTEAFF

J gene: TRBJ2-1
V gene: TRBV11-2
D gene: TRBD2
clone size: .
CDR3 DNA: TGTGCCAGCAGCACCGTAGCGGGGCTCCGGGAGTACAATGAGCAGTTCTTC
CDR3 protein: CASSTVAGLREYNEQFF

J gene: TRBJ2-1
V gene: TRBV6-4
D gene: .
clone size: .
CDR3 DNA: TGTGCCAGCAGTGAAGCGGCAGGGGAAGCCAATGAGCAGTTCTTC
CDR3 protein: CASSEAAGEANEQFF

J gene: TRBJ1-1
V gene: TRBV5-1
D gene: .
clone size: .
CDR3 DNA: TGCGCCAGCAGCTTGAGGCAGGGGTTGAACACTGAAGCTTTCTTT
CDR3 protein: CASSLRQGLNTEAFF

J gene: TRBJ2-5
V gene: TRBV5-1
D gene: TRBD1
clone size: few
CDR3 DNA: TGCGCCAGCAGCCTCGGGACAGTTCCTCAAGAGACCCAGTACTTC
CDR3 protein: CASSLGTVPQETQYF

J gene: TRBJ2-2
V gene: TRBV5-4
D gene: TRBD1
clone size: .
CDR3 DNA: TGTGCCAGCAGCTCGGCACAGGGGGCCGGCGGGGAGCTGTTTTTT
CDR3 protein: CASSSAQGAGGELFF

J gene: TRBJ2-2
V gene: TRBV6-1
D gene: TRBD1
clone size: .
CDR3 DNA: TGTGCCAGCACGCGGACAGGGTCGTCCCCCGGGGAGCTGTTTTTT
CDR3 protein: CASTRTGSSPGELFF

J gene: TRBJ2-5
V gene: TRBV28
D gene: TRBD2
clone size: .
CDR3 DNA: TGTGCCAGCAGGACCAGCGGGGTAAGGGAGACCCAGTACTTC
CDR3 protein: CASRTSGVRETQYF

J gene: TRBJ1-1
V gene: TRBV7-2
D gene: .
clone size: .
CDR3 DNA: TGTGCCAGCAGCTTAAGCTCGGGGGGAGCTTTCTTT
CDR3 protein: CASSLSSGGAFF

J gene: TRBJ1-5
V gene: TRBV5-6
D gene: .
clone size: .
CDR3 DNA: TGTGCCAGCAGCTTGGTGGGGTCGGGATATAGCAATCAGCCCCAGCATTTT
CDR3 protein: CASSLVGSGYSNQPQHF

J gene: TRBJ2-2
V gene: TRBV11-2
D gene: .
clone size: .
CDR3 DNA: TGTGCCAGCAGCGGCCAGGTTGGCGGGGTCTACACCGGGGAGCTGTTTTTT
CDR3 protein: CASSGQVGGVYTGELFF

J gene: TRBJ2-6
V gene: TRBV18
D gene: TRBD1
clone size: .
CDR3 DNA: TGTGCCAGCTCACCAAGGACAGGGGCCCTCTCTGGGGCCAACGTCCTGACTTTC
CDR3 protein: CASSPRTGALSGANVLTF

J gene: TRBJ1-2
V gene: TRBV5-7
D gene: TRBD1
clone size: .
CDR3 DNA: TGTGCCAGCAGCATAGCCGGGACAGGGAGCGATGGCTACACCTTC
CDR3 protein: CASSIAGTGSDGYTF

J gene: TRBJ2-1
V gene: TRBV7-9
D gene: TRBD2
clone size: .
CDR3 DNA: TGTGCCAGCAGCTCCGGGGGGGCCAGCTCCTACAATGAGCAGTTCTTC
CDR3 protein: CASSSGGASSYNEQFF

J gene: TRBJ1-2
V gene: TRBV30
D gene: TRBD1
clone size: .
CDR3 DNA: TGTGCCTGGTCGACAGGGGAAGGCTACACCTTC
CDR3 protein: CAWSTGEGYTF

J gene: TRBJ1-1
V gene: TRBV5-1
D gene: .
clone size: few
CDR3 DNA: TGCGCCAGCAGCTTGGCCGAGTTCTCTGAAGCTTTCTTT
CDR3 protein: CASSLAEFSEAFF

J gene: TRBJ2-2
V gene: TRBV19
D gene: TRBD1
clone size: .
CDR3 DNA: TGTGCCAGTAGTATAGATTACGGACAGGGCCGGACCGGGGAGCTGTTTTTT
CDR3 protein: CASSIDYGQGRTGELFF

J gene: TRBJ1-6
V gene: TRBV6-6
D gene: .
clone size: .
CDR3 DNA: TGTGCCAGCAGTTCGACCAGGTCCCTACTTGATTCACCCCTCCACTTT
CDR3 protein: CASSSTRSLLDSPLHF

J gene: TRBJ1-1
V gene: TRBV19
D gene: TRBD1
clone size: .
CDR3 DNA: TGTGCCAGTGGATCAAAGAGGACAGGGGGCAACACTGAAGCTTTCTTT
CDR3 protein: CASGSKRTGGNTEAFF

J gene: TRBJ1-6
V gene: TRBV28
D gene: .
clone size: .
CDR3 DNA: TGTGCCAGCATCTCAGCGGGGGATAATTCACCCCTCCACTTT
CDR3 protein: CASISAGDNSPLHF